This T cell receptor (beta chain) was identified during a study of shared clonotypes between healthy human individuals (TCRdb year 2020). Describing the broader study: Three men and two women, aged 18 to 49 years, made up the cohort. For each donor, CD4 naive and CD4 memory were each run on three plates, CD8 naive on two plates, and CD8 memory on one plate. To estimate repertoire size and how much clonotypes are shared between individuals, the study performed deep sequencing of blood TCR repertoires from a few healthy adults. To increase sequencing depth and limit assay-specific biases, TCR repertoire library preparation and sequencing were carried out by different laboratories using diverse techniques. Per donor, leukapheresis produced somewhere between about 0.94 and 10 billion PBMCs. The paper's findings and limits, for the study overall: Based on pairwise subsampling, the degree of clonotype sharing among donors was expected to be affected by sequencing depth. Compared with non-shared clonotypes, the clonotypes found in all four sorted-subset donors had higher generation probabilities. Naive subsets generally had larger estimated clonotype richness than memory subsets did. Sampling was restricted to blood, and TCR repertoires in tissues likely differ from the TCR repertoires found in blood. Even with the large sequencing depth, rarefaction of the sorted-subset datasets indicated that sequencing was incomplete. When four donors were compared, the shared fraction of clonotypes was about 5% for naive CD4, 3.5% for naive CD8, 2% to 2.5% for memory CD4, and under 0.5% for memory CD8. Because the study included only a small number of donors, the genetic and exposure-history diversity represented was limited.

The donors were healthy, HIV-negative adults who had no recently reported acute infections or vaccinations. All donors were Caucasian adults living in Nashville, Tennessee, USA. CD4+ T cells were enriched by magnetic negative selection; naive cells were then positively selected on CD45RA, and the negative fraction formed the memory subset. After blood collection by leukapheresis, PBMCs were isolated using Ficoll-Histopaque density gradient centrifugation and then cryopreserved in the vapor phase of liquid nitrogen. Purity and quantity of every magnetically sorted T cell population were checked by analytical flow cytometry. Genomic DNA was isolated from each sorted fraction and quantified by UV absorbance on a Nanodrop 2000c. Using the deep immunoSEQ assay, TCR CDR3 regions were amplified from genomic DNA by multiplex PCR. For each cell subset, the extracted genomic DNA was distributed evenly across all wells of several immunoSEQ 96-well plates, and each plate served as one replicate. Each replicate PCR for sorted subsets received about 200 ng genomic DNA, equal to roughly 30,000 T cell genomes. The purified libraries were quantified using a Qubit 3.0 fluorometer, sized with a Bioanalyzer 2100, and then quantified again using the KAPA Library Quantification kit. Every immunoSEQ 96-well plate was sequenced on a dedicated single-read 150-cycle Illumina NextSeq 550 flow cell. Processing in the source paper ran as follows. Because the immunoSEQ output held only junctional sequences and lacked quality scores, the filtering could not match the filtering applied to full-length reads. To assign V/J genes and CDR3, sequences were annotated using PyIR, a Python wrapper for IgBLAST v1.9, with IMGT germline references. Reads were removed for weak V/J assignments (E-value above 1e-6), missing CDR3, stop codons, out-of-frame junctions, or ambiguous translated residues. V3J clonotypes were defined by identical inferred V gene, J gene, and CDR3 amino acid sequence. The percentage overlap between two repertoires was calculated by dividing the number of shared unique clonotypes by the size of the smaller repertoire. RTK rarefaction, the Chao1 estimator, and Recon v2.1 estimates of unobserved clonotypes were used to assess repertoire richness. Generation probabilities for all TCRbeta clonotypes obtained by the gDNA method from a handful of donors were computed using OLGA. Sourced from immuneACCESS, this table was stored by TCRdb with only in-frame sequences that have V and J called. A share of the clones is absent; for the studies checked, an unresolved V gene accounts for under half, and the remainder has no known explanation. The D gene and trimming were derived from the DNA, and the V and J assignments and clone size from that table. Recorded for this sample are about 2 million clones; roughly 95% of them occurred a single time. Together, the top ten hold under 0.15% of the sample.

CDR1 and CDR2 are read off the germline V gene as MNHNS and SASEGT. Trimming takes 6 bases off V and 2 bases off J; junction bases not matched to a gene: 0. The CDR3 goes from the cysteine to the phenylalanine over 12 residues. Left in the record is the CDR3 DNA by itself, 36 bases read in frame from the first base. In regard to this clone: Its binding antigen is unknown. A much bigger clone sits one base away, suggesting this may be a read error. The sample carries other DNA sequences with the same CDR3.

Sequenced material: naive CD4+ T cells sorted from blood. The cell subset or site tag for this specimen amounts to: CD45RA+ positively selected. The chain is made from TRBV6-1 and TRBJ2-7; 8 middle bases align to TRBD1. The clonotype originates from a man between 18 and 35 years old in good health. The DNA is TGTGCCAGCAGGGACAGGGCCTACGAGCAGTACTTC. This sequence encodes CASRDRAYEQYF.